The present T cell receptor (beta chain) was sequenced within a study of Graves' ophthalmopathy and Graves' hyperthyroidism. RNA transcripts served as template for amplifying TCR beta CDR3 sequences. The library came from an HTBI-primed first-round RT-PCR and a second-round multiplex PCR. From the multiplex PCR reads, TCRdb called clonotypes with MiXCR, one entry per CDR3 protein. The sample includes around 1.1 million distinct CDR3 sequences, about two fifths of them seen just once. Per the germline V gene, CDR1 is SNHLY and CDR2 is FYNNEI. V dropped 6 bases and J dropped 0; count of bases not matched to a gene: 11. This CDR3 is 17 amino acids long. This clonotype was seen more than once but under ten times.

The clonotype comes from an adult man with Graves' hyperthyroidism. Material for sequencing was peripheral blood or thyroid tissue (not recorded which). This chain uses TRBV2 with TRBJ2-7; 10 bases are shared with TRBD1. The CDR3 spells CASRLDRGQGSSYEQYF. CDR3 coding DNA: TGTGCCAGCAGACTGGACCGGGGACAGGGGAGCTCCTACGAGCAGTACTTC.